The 5 T cell receptor beta chains in this list originate from one sample, sequenced in a study of blood T cell repertoires in COVID-19. Using immunoSEQ multiplex PCR, the repertoire was profiled, and TCRdb retains in-frame clones only, with some absent. Here the sample spans about 110,000 clones, approximately 88% being singletons. Input material: peripheral blood. The origin of the receptors is a woman aged 40 to 50 with acute or convalescent COVID-19.

This sequence joins TRBV6-4 and TRBJ1-6, with D tentatively TRBD1 (5 bases). Trimming removed 5 bases from V and 10 bases from J, with 18 bases in between. The CDR3 is 15 amino acids. Germline CDR1 MRHNA, CDR2 SNTAGT. CDR3 amino acids: CASSPTPGSGSPLHF. In DNA form, the CDR3 reads TGTGCCAGCAGTCCTACCCCAGGGTCCGGCTCACCCCTCCACTTT.

This clone appeared a few times. The rearrangement links TRBV10-1 to TRBJ1-1, with D possibly matching TRBD1 (6 bases). The length of the CDR3 is 15 residues. Germline lookup yields CDR1 WNHNN and CDR2 SYGVQD (reference sequence). V lost 6 bases to trimming and J lost 0 bases, with 14 bases between them. CDR3 bases: TGCGCCAGCAGCTCAACAGGGAACCTGAACACTGAAGCTTTCTTT. Translation gives CASSSTGNLNTEAFF.

J is TRBJ1-1 and V is TRBV18, with 11 bases that match TRBD1. Trimming removed 1 base from V and 2 bases from J; junction bases left unmatched: 9. The germline gives CDR1 KGHSH, CDR2 LQKENI. The CDR3 has 18 amino acids. Here the CDR3 reads CASSPQGGTGGFNTEAFF. CDR3 DNA sequence: TGTGCCAGCTCACCACAGGGAGGGACAGGGGGTTTCAACACTGAAGCTTTCTTT.

The V and J genes are TRBV19 and TRBJ1-1; D not resolved. Looked up from germline, CDR1 is LNHDA and CDR2 is SQIVND (reference sequence). The CDR3 is 11 residues long. V lost 7 bases, J lost 0 bases, and 3 bases lay in between. The CDR3 nucleotides read TGTGCCAGTACGGTGAACACTGAAGCTTTCTTT. It is translated as CASTVNTEAFF.

The genes are TRBV14 and TRBJ2-5; D remains unclear. CDR1 is SGHDN and CDR2 is FVKESK in the germline V gene. The CDR3 loop spans 15 amino acids. Trimming removed 4 bases from V and 0 bases from J, with 12 bases in between. CDR3 residues: CASSRPFGNQETQYF. In DNA form, the CDR3 reads TGTGCCAGCAGCCGTCCTTTCGGTAACCAAGAGACCCAGTACTTC.